The clone carrying this T cell receptor (beta chain) has at least ten counts. Its antigen remains unidentified. These data originate in a study of T cell repertoires in cytomegalovirus infection. Study-level background: As its CMV epitopes, the study selected recently identified HLA-C-restricted and well-studied HLA-B-restricted targets. Public TCR beta signatures provided an indication of both CMV infection and a matching HLA type.

TCRdb re-analysed the reads in MiXCR, keeping a single row per CDR3 protein. The sample contains some 940,000 distinct CDR3 sequences, roughly 31% of which appear only once. Study-wide results and caveats: Clonotype analysis showed dominance of the ex vivo response by HLA-C-restricted CMV-specific TCR beta clonotypes. Cumulative frequency of public TCR beta families picked out carriers of CMV plus the relevant HLA.

The V end lost 1 base, the J end lost 8 bases, and 14 bases lay between the germline ends. CDR3 length: 14 residues. Germline assignment: CDR1 SGHVS and CDR2 FNYEAQ. The sequenced sample was cultured CD8+ T cells from PBMCs, obtained from culture after CMV antigen stimulation. The chain combines TRBV7-6 with TRBJ1-2; TRBD1 might be the D (5 bases). The receptor was isolated from a human donor in good health (CMV status not recorded). Some clones in this sample may be carry-over from other donors' samples. The CDR3 loop is CASSLVEGGAGYTF. The DNA for the CDR3 is TGTGCCAGCAGCTTAGTTGAAGGAGGGGCCGGCTACACCTTC.